A single sample gave rise to the 19 T cell receptor beta chains below, sequenced in a study of STAT5B mutations in CD4+ large granular lymphocyte leukemia. Sequencing used immunoSEQ multiplex PCR; TCRdb keeps in-frame clones, though not all of them. The sample includes approximately 24,000 clones, about 78% of them seen just once. Material: CD4+ T cells from blood buffy coats. These receptors originate from a human donor in good health.

The rearrangement joins TRBV2 to TRBJ2-2; weak D call: TRBD1 (5 bases). Germline loops: CDR1 SNHLY, CDR2 FYNNEI. The ends were cut back, 4 bases at V and 3 bases at J, with 6 bases in the middle. The CDR3 is 13 amino acids. DNA for the CDR3: TGTGCCAGCAGTGCAGGGTACACCGGGGAGCTGTTTTTT. Amino acids: CASSAGYTGELFF.

The gene calls are TRBV19 and TRBJ1-2; D is ambiguous. The CDR3 contains 12 residues. Deletions cut 7 bases from V and 4 bases from J, with 10 bases between. Germline loops: CDR1 LNHDA, CDR2 SQIVND (reference sequence). CDR3: CASKEAGYGYTF. The CDR3, as DNA: TGTGCCAGTAAGGAGGCTGGCTATGGCTACACCTTC.

The chain employs TRBV5-6 and TRBJ2-1, with 7 bases that match TRBD2. V lost 5 bases and J lost 9; bases outside the gene matches: 14. Germline-derived CDR1 and CDR2 are SGHDT and YYEEEE. The CDR3 covers 15 residues. The CDR3 DNA reads TGTGCCAGCAGTAATGCGGACATTTGGGAGGGTGAGCAGTTCTTC. As protein: CASSNADIWEGEQFF.

The chain recombines TRBV19 with TRBJ1-2, with TRBD1 as a possible D gene (5 bases). This CDR3 has 14 amino acids. The V end lost 1 base, the J end lost 3 bases, and 9 bases lay between the germline ends. The germline V gene encodes CDR1 LNHDA and CDR2 SQIVND (reference sequence). CDR3 amino acids: CASSIAGRDYGYTF. For the CDR3, the DNA is TGTGCCAGTAGTATAGCGGGCAGGGACTATGGCTACACCTTC. The whole variable domain, remainder taken from reference TRBV19 and TRBJ1-2, is DGGITQSPKYLFRKEGQNVTLSCEQNLNHDAMYWYRQDPGQGLRLIYYSQIVNDFQKGDIAEGYSVSREKKESFPLTVTSAQKNPTAFYLCASSIAGRDYGYTFGSGTRLTVV.

This chain uses TRBV7-2 with TRBJ2-1; tentatively, D is TRBD2 (6 bases). Trimming pared 5 bases from V and 4 bases from J, leaving 18 bases between. Looked up from germline, CDR1 is SGHTA and CDR2 is FQGNSA. The CDR3 has 16 amino acids. The CDR3 region has the DNA TGTGCCAGCAGCGCAATGGGCGCGGGAAGTTACAATGAGCAGTTCTTC. Its translation: CASSAMGAGSYNEQFF.

This chain joins TRBV7-2 and TRBJ2-3; 12 bases line up with TRBD2. Per the germline V gene, CDR1 is SGHTA and CDR2 is FQGNSA. With V trimmed by 1 base and J by 6 bases, 5 bases remained unmatched. The CDR3 extends over 16 amino acids. CDR3 region: CASSLGPSGGADTQYF. In nucleotides, the CDR3 is TGTGCCAGCAGCTTAGGTCCTAGCGGGGGGGCGGATACGCAGTATTTT.

The chain couples TRBV7-2 to TRBJ1-6; D not resolved. The CDR3 is 15 amino acids. Trimming left V 1 base short and J 7 bases short, with 11 bases between. Germline CDR1 is SGHTA and CDR2 is FQGNSA. In DNA, the CDR3 is TGTGCCAGCAGCTTAGGGGAACAGCCAAATTCACCCCTCCACTTT. Translated, it gives CASSLGEQPNSPLHF.

J is TRBJ1-6 and V is TRBV9; possibly TRBD1 for D (6 bases). The CDR3 is made up of 15 amino acids. Trimming left V 1 base short and J 7 bases short, with 12 bases between. The germline gives CDR1 SGDLS, CDR2 YYNGEE. The CDR3 DNA follows: TGTGCCAGCAGCGTATTGGGGGCGGAGAATTCACCCCTCCACTTT. Amino acids: CASSVLGAENSPLHF. Looking up the rest from reference TRBV9 and TRBJ1-6 gives the full variable domain: DSGVTQTPKHLITATGQRVTLRCSPRSGDLSVYWYQQSLDQGLQFLIQYYNGEERAKGNILERFSAQQFPDLHSELNLSSLELGDSALYFCASSVLGAENSPLHFGNGTRLTVT.

The chain links TRBV28 to TRBJ1-2; D call uncertain. The germline V gene encodes CDR1 MDHEN and CDR2 SYDVKM. V lost 3 bases to trimming and J lost 0 bases, with 8 bases between them. There are 14 residues in the CDR3. CDR3 nucleotide sequence: TGTGCCAGCAGTTTGTCCGGGTCTAACTATGGCTACACCTTC. As protein: CASSLSGSNYGYTF.

V is TRBV19 and J is TRBJ2-5, with a weak D call TRBD2 (6 bases). Per germline, CDR1 LNHDA and CDR2 SQIVND (reference sequence). V shed 11 bases and J shed 5 bases, with 12 bases lying between them. The CDR3 has 11 residues. The DNA of the CDR3 is TGTGCCGCCGGGAGATCGGAGACCCAGTACTTC. Protein: CAAGRSETQYF.

The chain uses TRBV7-9 and TRBJ1-4; D is unresolved. The V end was cut by 5 bases, the J end by 7 bases, with 14 bases between. This CDR3 is built from 14 residues. Germline V gene data show CDR1 as SEHNR and CDR2 as FQNEAQ (reference sequence). The CDR3 is CASSPGSPVEKLFF. CDR3 nucleotide sequence: TGTGCCAGCAGCCCAGGCAGCCCCGTTGAAAAACTGTTTTTT.

V usage is TRBV11-3 and J usage is TRBJ2-3; a weak D match, TRBD2 (6 bases). V was pared by 5 bases and J by 0 bases, with 9 bases between. The germline V gene has CDR1 SGHNT and CDR2 YENEEA. This CDR3 has 14 amino acids. The DNA for the CDR3 is TGTGCCAGCAGCCCTCGGGGGAGCACAGATACGCAGTATTTT. Its translation: CASSPRGSTDTQYF.

This clone was counted once. V gene TRBV10-3 combines with J gene TRBJ1-5, with 8 bases matching TRBD1. Germline trimming cut 3 bases from V and 7 bases from J; bases unmatched to any gene: 11. This CDR3 spans 16 amino acids. Germline lookup yields CDR1 ENHRY and CDR2 SYGVKD. The CDR3 DNA sequence: TGTGCCATCAGTGACGGGTTTGGACAGGGACGGCAGCCCCAGCATTTT. Translation: CAISDGFGQGRQPQHF.

As DNA, the CDR3 is TGTGCCAGCAGCTATAGCGGGGGGGCCTACAATGAGCAGTTCTTC. Its protein product is CASSYSGGAYNEQFF. The chain links TRBV7-7 to TRBJ2-1, with 11 bases fitting TRBD2. Germline V CDR1 and CDR2: SSHAT, FNYEAQ (reference sequence). The CDR3 extends over 15 amino acids. Trimming removed 4 bases from V and 2 bases from J; junction bases left unmatched: 1. The full variable domain, completed using reference TRBV7-7 and TRBJ2-1, is GAGVSQSPRYKVTKRGQDVTLRCDPISSHATLYWYQQALGQGPEFLTYFNYEAQPDKSGLPSDRFSAERPEGSISTLTIQRTEQRDSAMYRCASSYSGGAYNEQFFGPGTRLTVL.

The chain has TRBV4-1 and TRBJ1-3; TRBD1 is a possible D gene (5 bases). Deletions cut 1 base from V and 4 bases from J, with 14 bases between. This CDR3 is built from 16 residues. The germline gives CDR1 MGHRA, CDR2 YSYEKL. CDR3 DNA: TGCGCCAGCAGCCAAGCTTTAAGGGGAAGGGGAAACACCATATATTTT. Its protein product is CASSQALRGRGNTIYF.

The chain joins TRBV7-2 to TRBJ1-1; D is unclear. Per germline, CDR1 SGHTA and CDR2 FQGNSA. V lost 1 base and J lost 8, with 14 bases in between. The length of the CDR3 is 14 residues. This CDR3 reads CASSLVARTTEAFF. The CDR3 DNA sequence: TGTGCCAGCAGCTTAGTGGCGCGCACGACCGAAGCTTTCTTT. The variable domain in full, with the rest retrieved from reference TRBV7-2 and TRBJ1-1, is GAGVSQSPSNKVTEKGKDVELRCDPISGHTALYWYRQSLGQGLEFLIYFQGNSAPDKSGLPSDRFSAERTGGSVSTLTIQRTQQEDSAVYLCASSLVARTTEAFFGQGTRLTVV.

The gene calls are TRBV25-1 and TRBJ1-6; TRBD1 matches 8 bases. The V gene's germline CDR1 is MGHDK and CDR2 SYGVNS. The V and J ends lost 3 bases and 9 bases, in that order; junction bases with no gene match: 7. The CDR3 is made up of 15 amino acids. CDR3 loop: CASSDATGASSPLHF. In DNA, the CDR3 is TGTGCCAGCAGTGATGCGACAGGGGCGAGTTCACCCCTCCACTTT.

This clone came up a few times. This rearrangement joins TRBV15 to TRBJ2-7; D not certain. The CDR3 consists of 12 residues. The ends were cut back, 5 bases at V and 7 bases at J, with 12 bases in the middle. CDR1 and CDR2 from the germline V gene are LNHNV and YYDKDF (reference sequence). The CDR3 DNA sequence: TGTGCCACCAGCCTCTCCGCCGGGGAGCAGTACTTC. Protein product: CATSLSAGEQYF. The variable domain in full, completed from reference TRBV15 and TRBJ2-7, reads DAMVIQNPRYQVTQFGKPVTLSCSQTLNHNVMYWYQQKSSQAPKLLFHYYDKDFNNEADTPDNFQSRRPNTSFCFLDIRSPGLGDTAMYLCATSLSAGEQYFGPGTRLTVT.

V and J are TRBV28 and TRBJ1-2, with TRBD1 matching over 7 bases. This CDR3 is 15 amino acids long. Germline V gene sequence: CDR1 MDHEN, CDR2 SYDVKM. J lost 3 bases, V lost 4 bases, and 8 bases had no gene match. CDR3 sequence reads: CASSSTGIRDYGYTF. The CDR3 DNA is TGTGCCAGCAGTTCGACAGGGATACGGGACTATGGCTACACCTTC.